These 9 T cell receptor beta chains came from one sample sequenced in a study of lymphopenia after photon versus proton radiotherapy (dated by TCRdb to the late 2010s). Library method: the immunoSEQ multiplex PCR assay. Drawn from immuneACCESS, this table holds only the in-frame rearrangements with V and J called that TCRdb kept. Clones are partly lost; checked studies trace under half to an unresolved V gene and leave the rest unexplained. In all, the sample holds about 83,000 clones, and around four fifths of those were seen once. Over 1.1% of the sample rests with the top ten. The input for sequencing was peripheral blood, taken from a patient treated with proton-based radiotherapy. These receptors came from a man in his fifties or sixties with pancreatic cancer.

The V gene is TRBV25-1, the J gene TRBJ2-2; 13 bases map to TRBD2. With 0 bases clipped from V and 5 bases from J, the junction kept 6 bases outside the gene matches. CDR1 is MGHDK, CDR2 SYGVNS, per germline. There are 18 residues in the CDR3. Here the CDR3 DNA reads TGTGCCAGCAGTGAATATACACGGACTAGCGGGAGAACCGGGGAGCTGTTTTTT. It encodes CASSEYTRTSGRTGELFF.

V and J are TRBV11-2 and TRBJ1-2; D may be TRBD1 (6 bases). The germline gives CDR1 SGHAT, CDR2 FQNNGV. V gave up 6 bases and J gave up 3 bases, with 14 bases separating them. The CDR3 sequence is 14 residues long. The CDR3 region is CASRPTGTYYGYTF. The CDR3 nucleotides are TGTGCCAGCAGACCGACAGGAACTTACTATGGCTACACCTTC.

This chain connects TRBV18 to TRBJ2-3; 11 bases are shared with TRBD1. Trimming took 5 bases from V and 4 from J; bases not matched to a gene: 11. This CDR3 comprises 17 residues. Germline V gene lookup returns CDR1 KGHSH and CDR2 LQKENI. The CDR3, as DNA: TGTGCCAGCTCATCCTTGGGGGACAGGGGGAACCCAGATACGCAGTATTTT. This sequence encodes CASSSLGDRGNPDTQYF. Based on the CDR3 plus reference TRBV18 and TRBJ2-3, the full variable domain is NAGVMQNPRHLVRRRGQEARLRCSPMKGHSHVYWYRQLPEEGLKFMVYLQKENIIDESGMPKERFSAEFPKEGPSILRIQQVVRGDSAAYFCASSSLGDRGNPDTQYFGPGTRLTVL.

There are a few counts of this clone. This sequence joins TRBV11-2 and TRBJ1-1; D may be TRBD1 (6 bases). CDR3 size: 16 residues. CDR1 SGHAT and CDR2 FQNNGV come from the germline V gene. With 4 bases removed from V and 1 base from J, the gap between germline ends came to 16 bases. The CDR3 loop reads CASSSSTGTRNTEAFF. CDR3 bases: TGTGCCAGCAGCTCTTCGACAGGCACGAGGAACACTGAAGCTTTCTTT.

This clone has just one count. The rearrangement uses TRBV30 and TRBJ2-7, with 7 bases aligning to TRBD1. The ends lost 7 bases at V and 5 bases at J; junction bases unmatched: 8. The CDR3 sequence is 12 residues long. Germline V gene lookup returns CDR1 GTSNPN and CDR2 SVGIG (reference sequence). The CDR3, as DNA: TGTGCCTTCTCGACAGGGTCCAACGAGCAGTACTTC. Its translation is CAFSTGSNEQYF.

The V call is TRBV2, the J call TRBJ2-1, with D possibly being TRBD1 or TRBD2 (5 bases each). Germline CDR1 is SNHLY and CDR2 is FYNNEI. Trimming took off 5 bases at V and 3 bases at J, with 11 bases between the two ends. The CDR3 spans 14 residues. CDR3 sequence (DNA): TGTGCCAGCAGTCCGGGACCGAGCTACAATGAGCAGTTCTTC. Protein product: CASSPGPSYNEQFF.

The chain couples TRBV7-2 to TRBJ2-3; unclear D gene. The CDR3 is made up of 13 amino acids. Germline-derived CDR1 and CDR2 are SGHTA and FQGNSA. V lost 11 bases, J lost 2 bases, and 14 bases lay in between. The CDR3 DNA sequence: TGTGCCGGTGGTCGAGCCAACACAGATACGCAGTATTTT. Amino acid sequence: CAGGRANTDTQYF.

V usage is TRBV5-4 and J usage is TRBJ2-3; 9 bases align to TRBD1. This CDR3 region has 14 residues. Germline lookup yields CDR1 SGHNT and CDR2 YYREEE (reference sequence). V shed 3 bases, J shed 4 bases, and the junction held 3 bases outside the gene matches. This CDR3 reads CASSWGQGSDTQYF. CDR3 in DNA: TGTGCCAGCAGCTGGGGACAGGGATCAGATACGCAGTATTTT.

This clone was detected only a few times. The CDR3 here is CASSYSRLAGVEQYF. The CDR3 DNA follows: TGTGCCAGCAGTTACTCGCGACTAGCGGGAGTCGAGCAGTACTTC. The gene calls are TRBV6-5 and TRBJ2-7; TRBD2 aligns across 12 bases. Germline trimming cut 0 bases from V and 6 bases from J; bases unmatched to any gene: 3. This CDR3 is built from 15 residues. Per germline, CDR1 MNHEY and CDR2 SVGAGI.